Given below is one TCR beta chain in context. The antigen it recognizes is unknown. Base-call qualities are not available, and no considerably larger clone is one nucleotide away. The collaborating institutions used their own protocols to collect whole blood in K2EDTA tubes. Collaborator samples were shipped for TCRbeta analysis as frozen whole blood, isolated PBMCs, or DNA extracted from either sample type. The immunoSEQ Assay, a bias-controlled multiplex PCR, was used to amplify TCRbeta CDR3 regions from genomic DNA. In the original analysis: Nucleated cell counts per sample were estimated from amplification of reference gene primers within the assay. Sequence reads were collapsed and filtered to measure the absolute abundance of every unique TCRbeta CDR3 rearrangement. Productive Simpson clonality was computed per sample as the square root of Simpson's diversity index over productive rearrangements. The clones in this table, taken by TCRdb from immuneACCESS, are in-frame only. Not every clone is retained; where verified, under half of the shortfall comes from an unresolved V gene, and the cause of the rest is unknown. That table furnishes V, J and clone size, whereas the DNA furnished D and trimming. Present in this sample are approximately 260,000 clones, about 87% of which were seen just once. Over 3.5% of the sample rests with the top ten.

These data belong to a study of blood T cell repertoires in COVID-19 (dated by TCRdb to between 2020 and 2021). Background on the whole study: Collaborator samples came from the United States, Italy and Spain and covered acute and convalescent phases of COVID-19. The sample metadata nearly always contained a de-identified subject ID, COVID-19 status, age in years and sex. The repertoires were made available in a free public database intended to serve as a resource for research on the immune response to SARS-CoV-2. The material from the prospective study consisted of cDNA or gDNA derived from T cells, B-cell-depleted T cells, or PBMCs. Samples came from the ongoing ImmuneRACE study (first 160 participants) plus 1,254 subjects from 6 global collaborators. Deeply sampled blood TCRbeta repertoires from subjects exposed to, actively infected with, or recovered from COVID-19 were included in the dataset. Where HLA class I and class II types were available, the types were taken from metadata supplied by the sample provider, not from assay-based typing.

The study at large found these results: How much clinical and demographic metadata was included differed by source and by participant, and the metadata was provided uncurated.

The material sequenced was peripheral blood. The receptor comes from a woman aged 40 to 50 with acute or convalescent COVID-19.

The CDR3 reads CASAVRRQYQETQYF. DNA sequence: TGTGCCAGCGCCGTCCGGCGGCAGTACCAAGAGACCCAGTACTTC. The chain couples TRBV2 to TRBJ2-5; there is no confident call for the D gene. The CDR3 numbers 15 residues from cysteine through phenylalanine. Only the CDR3 portion is preserved as DNA: 45 bases, with reading frame beginning at the first base. Trimming removed 8 bases from V and 0 bases from J, leaving 16 bases between the germline ends. Via the germline V gene, CDR1 is SNHLY and CDR2 FYNNEI.